Below, 21 T cell receptor beta chains from the same sample are listed, as sequenced in a study of post-analysis software for immune sequencing data. These TCRs are of unknown antigen specificity. Study-level findings and limits: Controls had lower frequencies than patients of 4 or 5 TRBV segments, which included TRBV5-6, TRBV5-1 and TRBV20-1.

Unique molecular identifiers had been added to the TCR beta cDNA libraries. From the PCR reads, TCRdb called clonotypes with MiXCR, one entry per CDR3 protein. The profile shows 600,000 to 750,000 distinct CDR3 sequences, roughly three fifths of them singletons. The sequenced sample was blood. The receptors come from a girl aged 2 to 10 with multiple sclerosis.

The chain employs TRBV20-1 and TRBJ2-1; 10 bases agree with TRBD2. V gave up 2 bases and J gave up 7 bases; unmatched junction bases: 11. Germline CDR1 is DFQATT and CDR2 is SNEGSKA (reference sequence). The CDR3 spans 16 residues. Here the CDR3 DNA reads TGCAGTGCTAGATTCAGCGGGGGGGCAGGGAAAAATGAGCAGTTCTTC. This gives the protein CSARFSGGAGKNEQFF.

This clonotype has only one observation. The gene calls are TRBV5-1 and TRBJ2-3; D remains ambiguous. The CDR3 loop spans 14 amino acids. Trimming shortened V by 3 bases and J by 0 bases, and 8 bases separated the two germline ends. Germline-derived CDR1 and CDR2 are SGHRS and YFSETQ. The CDR3: CASSSQSSTDTQYF. The CDR3 DNA follows: TGCGCCAGCAGCTCGCAGTCTAGCACAGATACGCAGTATTTT.

For this clonotype: This may be a read error, as it is one base from a much larger clone. This chain joins TRBV6-4 and TRBJ2-1; D may match TRBD1 or TRBD2 (6 bases each). Germline V lookup: CDR1 MRHNA, CDR2 SNTAGT. The CDR3 contains 15 residues. Here the CDR3 DNA reads TGTGCCAGCAGTGAAGCAGGGGACTCCTTCAATGGGCAGTTCTTC. It translates to CASSEAGDSFNGQFF.

This sequence joins TRBV10-3 and TRBJ2-1, with a tentative D call TRBD2 (7 bases). The V gene's germline CDR1 is ENHRY and CDR2 SYGVKD. The V end was cut by 5 bases, the J end by 12 bases, with 20 bases between. The CDR3 spans 14 residues. CDR3 bases: TGTGCCATCAGTCCCCTCGAAGGGGGGGCGGCGCAGTTCTTC. Translating it yields CAISPLEGGAAQFF.

J is TRBJ1-2 and V is TRBV20-1; 7 positions agree with TRBD1. Germline CDR1 is DFQATT and CDR2 is SNEGSKA (reference sequence). This CDR3 is 14 amino acids long. Trimming at V came to 0 bases and at J to 5 bases, leaving 6 bases not matched to a gene. The CDR3 DNA is TGCAGTGCTAGAGAGTTGGGACAGCCTTATGGCTACACCTTC. Its protein is CSARELGQPYGYTF.

The rearrangement joins TRBV7-2 to TRBJ2-7; 8 bases are shared with TRBD2. The CDR3 contains 16 residues. Germline CDR1 reads SGHTA; CDR2 reads FQGNSA. The trim removed 4 bases at V and 2 bases at J, leaving 10 bases unmatched. In DNA form, the CDR3 reads TGTGCCAGCAGCTCCCAGGGTAGCGGGACCCCCTACGAGCAGTACTTC. The encoded protein is CASSSQGSGTPYEQYF.

The rearrangement links TRBV20-1 to TRBJ2-7, with D maybe TRBD2 (5 bases). From germline, CDR1 is DFQATT and CDR2 SNEGSKA (reference sequence). This CDR3 has 12 amino acids. Trimming stripped 6 bases from V and 7 bases from J, with 16 bases between. CDR3 DNA: TGCAGTGCCACTCATCGTACGGGGGAGCAGTACTTC. It encodes CSATHRTGEQYF.

V usage is TRBV6-5 and J usage is TRBJ2-1; either TRBD1 or TRBD2 may fit D (5 bases each). V lost 6 bases and J 12 bases, leaving 24 bases between the germline ends. The CDR3 length is 15 residues. Germline loops: CDR1 MNHEY, CDR2 SVGAGI. The DNA for the CDR3 is TGTGCCAGCAGCCCAAAGGCCGGGACCCCGCTTGGGCAGTTCTTC. Translated: CASSPKAGTPLGQFF.

The CDR3 DNA reads as TGTGCCAGCTCACCGGCCTTCCCGGGAGAGACCCAGTACTTC. It encodes CASSPAFPGETQYF. The chain carries TRBV18 and TRBJ2-5; the D is unclear. Germline-derived CDR1 and CDR2 are KGHSH and LQKENI. V shed 3 bases and J shed 4 bases, with 12 bases lying between them. There are 14 residues in the CDR3.

The chain links TRBV20-1 to TRBJ2-1; unclear D gene. This CDR3 spans 15 amino acids. Germline V CDR1 and CDR2: DFQATT, SNEGSKA (reference sequence). Trimming removed 0 bases from V and 4 bases from J, with 13 bases in between. CDR3 in DNA: TGCAGTGCTAGAGATCCCAGGATAGATTACAATGAGCAGTTCTTC. Its protein is CSARDPRIDYNEQFF.

Only a few counts were recorded for this clonotype. One end of the junction does not line up with germline, which may come from a read error. The chain links TRBV5-6 to TRBJ2-3; D may be TRBD2 (5 bases). The CDR3 contains 12 residues. Germline assignment: CDR1 SGHDT and CDR2 YYEEEE. CDR3 region: CASRLDFGTQYF. The CDR3 DNA reads TGTGCCAGCAGGTTGGACTTTGGTACGCAGTATTTT.

Worth noting for this clonotype: Germline is not matched at one junction end, which may reflect a read error. The chain couples TRBV12-3 or TRBV12-4 to TRBJ2-3; unclear D gene. The CDR3 runs to 12 residues. The DNA of the CDR3 is TGTGTCAGCAGCTATGTGGCAGATACGCAGTATTTT. Translating gives CVSSYVADTQYF.

The chain employs TRBV10-3 and TRBJ2-3, with TRBD1 matching over 7 bases. Germline assignment: CDR1 ENHRY and CDR2 SYGVKD. The CDR3 length is 13 residues. Trimming removed 10 bases from V and 4 bases from J; junction bases left unmatched: 8. The chain's CDR3 is CATETGTPDTQYF. CDR3 sequence (DNA): TGTGCCACCGAGACAGGGACCCCAGATACGCAGTATTTT.

The chain couples TRBV27 to TRBJ2-1; 8 nucleotides match TRBD2. The CDR3 totals 16 residues. V lost 4 bases and J lost 3; bases outside the gene matches: 8. Germline V CDR1 and CDR2: MNHEY, SMNVEV (reference sequence). CDR3 bases: TGTGCCAGCAGTTGGAGCGGGAGAGAAAACTACAATGAGCAGTTCTTC. Encoded protein: CASSWSGRENYNEQFF.

As DNA, the CDR3 is TGCGCCAGCAGCCAACAGGAGGAGGGATACGAGCAGTACTTC. Residues: CASSQQEEGYEQYF. The chain is built from TRBV4-1 and TRBJ2-5; possible D gene TRBD2, 6 bases. Judging by the DNA end, TRBJ2-7 fits better; the J call may be wrong. CDR1 and CDR2 from the germline V gene are MGHRA and YSYEKL. This CDR3 spans 14 amino acids.

This clonotype was counted a few times. At one boundary the junction diverges from the germline segment, which might be a read error. The rearrangement links TRBV7-3 to TRBJ2-1; 11 bases line up with TRBD2. The germline V gene encodes CDR1 SGHTA and CDR2 FQGTGA. The CDR3 has 16 residues. The CDR3 coding sequence is TGTGTCAGCAGCGCCTCAGGACTAGCGGGTGTTTATGAGCAGTTCTTC. Its protein product is CVSSASGLAGVYEQFF.

The rearrangement uses TRBV7-2 and TRBJ2-5; 11 nucleotides align to TRBD2. The germline CDR1 and CDR2 sequences are SGHTA and FQGNSA. The junction had 9 bases not matched to a gene; V was cut back by 5 bases and J by 4 bases. CDR3 length equals 16 residues. The CDR3 spells CASSPRRLAGRETQYF. The DNA for the CDR3 is TGTGCCAGCAGCCCCCGCCGACTAGCGGGGAGAGAGACCCAGTACTTC.

The chain employs TRBV6-2 or TRBV6-3 and TRBJ2-5; perhaps TRBD1 as D (7 bases). The CDR3 length is 16 residues. Trimming took 6 bases from V and 1 from J, leaving 18 bases between them. CDR1 and CDR2 from the germline V gene are MNHEY and SVGEGT. Written as DNA, the CDR3 is TGTGCCAGCAGCTCAACCCCCAGGGGGGTCCAAGAGACCCAGTACTTC. Residues: CASSSTPRGVQETQYF.

This chain joins TRBV5-1 and TRBJ2-7; no clear D. CDR1 SGHRS and CDR2 YFSETQ come from the germline V gene. The V end was cut by 2 bases, the J end by 0 bases, with 9 bases between. This CDR3 region has 14 residues. The DNA of the CDR3 is TGCGCCAGCAGCTTTCGTTTTGGCTCCTACGAGCAGTACTTC. Amino acid sequence: CASSFRFGSYEQYF. Full variable domain (rest looked up from reference TRBV5-1 and TRBJ2-7): KAGVTQTPRYLIKTRGQQVTLSCSPISGHRSVSWYQQTPGQGLQFLFEYFSETQRNKGNFPGRFSGRQFSNSRSEMNVSTLELGDSALYLCASSFRFGSYEQYFGPGTRLTVT.

CDR3: CASASNPQGRSGNEQFF. CDR3 DNA sequence: TGTGCCAGCGCATCTAATCCTCAGGGTCGTTCTGGCAATGAGCAGTTCTTC. The J gene is TRBJ2-1, the V gene TRBV9; maybe TRBD1 (5 bases). Germline loops: CDR1 SGDLS, CDR2 YYNGEE. V lost 7 bases to trimming and J lost 6 bases, with 26 bases between them. The CDR3 covers 17 residues.

The chain recombines TRBV7-2 with TRBJ2-1; D remains unclear. Between the trimmed V and J ends, which lost 4 bases and 9 bases, there was a span of 10 bases. Germline values: CDR1 SGHTA, CDR2 FQGNSA. There are 12 residues in the CDR3. CDR3 coding DNA: TGTGCCAGCAGCTCCAGATATCCTGAGCAGTTCTTC. Translated: CASSSRYPEQFF.